The clone carrying this T cell receptor beta chain came up once. The antigen remains undetermined. These data come from a study of cytomegalovirus exposure and HLA in healthy donors. Study as a whole: Of about 390 genotyped donors, 81% grouped in the Caucasian-associated ancestry cluster.

The study ran its PCR with 60 Vbeta and 13 Jbeta primers. How the authors handled the data: In a later analysis, the count reached roughly 80 million unique TCR beta chains, with about 12 million shared. Assay: immunoSEQ multiplex PCR; the TCRdb copy retains only in-frame clones and omits some. V, J and clone size reflect that table, while D and trimming were determined from the DNA. The data show about 160,000 clones, with roughly 80% seen just once and more than 4% held by the top ten. The germline V gene has CDR1 LNHDA and CDR2 SQIVND (reference sequence). This CDR3 contains 13 residues. V dropped 7 bases and J dropped 4 bases, with 13 bases sitting between them. General study results and limits: It was approximately 160 TCR beta chains that were listed as cytomegalovirus-associated. Reportedly, cytomegalovirus status was diagnosed with high sensitivity and specificity.

Input material: PBMCs. The rearrangement links TRBV19 to TRBJ2-5, with D maybe TRBD1 (5 bases). The receptor was isolated from a man between 40 and 49 years old in good health and CMV-seronegative. The CDR3 reads CASNTGRGETQYF. CDR3 nucleotides: TGTGCCAGTAATACGGGTAGGGGAGAGACCCAGTACTTC.